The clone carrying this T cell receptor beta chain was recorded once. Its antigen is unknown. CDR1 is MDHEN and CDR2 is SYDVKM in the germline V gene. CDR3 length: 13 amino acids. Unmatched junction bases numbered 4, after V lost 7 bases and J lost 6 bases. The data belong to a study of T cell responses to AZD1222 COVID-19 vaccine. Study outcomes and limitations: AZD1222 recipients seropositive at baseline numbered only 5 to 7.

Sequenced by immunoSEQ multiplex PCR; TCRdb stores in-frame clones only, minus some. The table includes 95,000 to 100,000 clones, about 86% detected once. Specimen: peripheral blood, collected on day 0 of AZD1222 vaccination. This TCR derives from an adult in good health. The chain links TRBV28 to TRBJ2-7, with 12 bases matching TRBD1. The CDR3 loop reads CASIGTGGFEQYF. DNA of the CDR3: TGTGCCAGCATCGGGACAGGGGGCTTCGAGCAGTACTTC.